The text below deals with one T cell receptor beta chain. The CDR3 consists of 16 residues. V lost 0 bases and J 5 bases, leaving 16 bases between the germline ends. The germline gives CDR1 MNHNS, CDR2 SASEGT. This specimen belongs to a study of cytomegalovirus exposure and HLA in healthy donors. The wider study: Caucasian-associated ancestry cluster membership applied to less than 85% of 300 to 450 genotyped donors.

Primers: 60 Vbeta forward and 13 Jbeta reverse. Assay used: immunoSEQ multiplex PCR; TCRdb lists only in-frame clones, some missing. The data contain 160,000 or so clones, around three quarters of them seen just once; the ten biggest clones take up approximately 3%. The sequenced material came from PBMCs. The sequence was collected from a woman in her thirties or forties in good health and CMV-seronegative. The chain couples TRBV6-1 to TRBJ1-1, with D maybe TRBD1 (5 bases). The CDR3 loop reads CASSEAWGRVKTEAFF. The CDR3 DNA follows: TGTGCCAGCAGTGAAGCGTGGGGGAGGGTTAAGACTGAAGCTTTCTTT.